This entry describes one TCR beta chain. Being one base from a much bigger clone, this may be a read error. Trimming at V came to 4 bases and at J to 6 bases, leaving 9 bases not matched to a gene. Germline CDR1 and CDR2: SGHDT and YYEEEE. The CDR3 is made up of 14 amino acids. TCRdb reanalysed the 5' RACE reads using MiXCR and keeps one entry per CDR3 protein. The sample lists around 26,000 distinct CDR3 sequences; about 3.2% were seen once. This sample is drawn from a study of T cells after yellow fever vaccination. Looking at the study overall: For low cell numbers, libraries were made with SMART-Seq v4 Ultra Low Input.

The study, taken as a whole, reports: It was the secondary response that reached its peak faster, day 5 versus 15, but it was weaker. Clonotypes shared by both compartments, CD4 and CD8, made up a small share. Subsequent booster samples again held most clones from primary vaccination (nearly 98% CD4, roughly 88% CD8).

Specimen: PBMCs, either bulk or a sorted T-cell subset (CD4+, CD8+, memory, or dextramer-sorted; not recorded which), collected roughly 45 days after the first yellow fever vaccination. The origin of this receptor is a man younger than 35 who received the YFV17D yellow fever vaccine. The V gene is TRBV5-6, the J gene TRBJ2-7; 8 bases match TRBD2. The CDR3 sequence is CASSIGAGGVEQYF. The CDR3 coding sequence is TGTGCCAGCAGCATAGGCGCGGGGGGTGTCGAGCAGTACTTC.